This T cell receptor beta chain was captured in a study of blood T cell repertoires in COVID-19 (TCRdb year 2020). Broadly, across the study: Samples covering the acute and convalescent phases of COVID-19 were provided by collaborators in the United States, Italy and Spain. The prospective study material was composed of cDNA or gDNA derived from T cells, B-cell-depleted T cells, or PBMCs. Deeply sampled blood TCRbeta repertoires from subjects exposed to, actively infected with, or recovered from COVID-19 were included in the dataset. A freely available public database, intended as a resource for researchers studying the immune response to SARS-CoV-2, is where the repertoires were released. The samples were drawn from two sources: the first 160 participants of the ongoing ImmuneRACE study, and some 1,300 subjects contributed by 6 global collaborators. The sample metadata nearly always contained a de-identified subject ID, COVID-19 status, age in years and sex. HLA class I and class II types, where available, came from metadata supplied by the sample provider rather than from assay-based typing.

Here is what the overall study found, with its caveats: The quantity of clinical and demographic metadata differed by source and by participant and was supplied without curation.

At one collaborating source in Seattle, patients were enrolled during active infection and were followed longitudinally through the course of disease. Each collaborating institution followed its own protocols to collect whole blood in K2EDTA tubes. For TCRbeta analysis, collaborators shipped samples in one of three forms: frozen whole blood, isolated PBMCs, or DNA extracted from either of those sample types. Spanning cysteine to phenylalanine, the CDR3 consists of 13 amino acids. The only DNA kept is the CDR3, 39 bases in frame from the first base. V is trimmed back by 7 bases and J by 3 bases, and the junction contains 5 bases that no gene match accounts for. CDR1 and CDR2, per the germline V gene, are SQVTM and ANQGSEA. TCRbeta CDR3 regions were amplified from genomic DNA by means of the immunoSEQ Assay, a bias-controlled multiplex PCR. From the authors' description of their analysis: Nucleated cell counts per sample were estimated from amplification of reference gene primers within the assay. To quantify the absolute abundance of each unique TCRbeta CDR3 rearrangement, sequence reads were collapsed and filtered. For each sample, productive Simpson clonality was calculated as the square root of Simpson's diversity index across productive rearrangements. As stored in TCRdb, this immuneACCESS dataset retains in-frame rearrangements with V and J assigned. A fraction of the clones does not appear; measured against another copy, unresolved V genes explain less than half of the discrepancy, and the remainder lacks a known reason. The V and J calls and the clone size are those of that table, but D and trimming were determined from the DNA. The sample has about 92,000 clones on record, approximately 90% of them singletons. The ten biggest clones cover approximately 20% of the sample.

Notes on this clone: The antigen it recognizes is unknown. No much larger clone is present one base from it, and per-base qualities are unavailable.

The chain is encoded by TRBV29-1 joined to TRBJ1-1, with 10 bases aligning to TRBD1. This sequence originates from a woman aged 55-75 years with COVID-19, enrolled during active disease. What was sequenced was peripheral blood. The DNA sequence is TGCAGCGGGGGGACAGGGGCATACACTGAAGCTTTCTTT. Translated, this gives CSGGTGAYTEAFF.